The 11 T cell receptor beta chains below come from one sample, sequenced in a study of cytomegalovirus exposure and HLA in healthy donors. Vbeta (60) and Jbeta (13) primers were used in the PCR. Measured with immunoSEQ multiplex PCR; TCRdb has only the in-frame clones, and not every one. The sample lists 150,000 to 200,000 clones, around 68% occurring once. What was sequenced was PBMCs. These receptors were obtained from a man aged 30-40 years in good health and CMV-seropositive.

This clone has more than one count but fewer than ten. V is TRBV19 and J is TRBJ2-7; TRBD2 aligns across 9 bases. The V gene's germline CDR1 is LNHDA and CDR2 SQIVND (reference sequence). V dropped 5 bases and J dropped 6; count of bases not matched to a gene: 11. The CDR3 runs to 15 residues. The CDR3: CASSPSSGTVAEQYF. The CDR3 coding sequence is TGTGCCAGTAGTCCATCTAGCGGGACGGTGGCCGAGCAGTACTTC. The full variable domain, rest sourced from reference TRBV19 and TRBJ2-7, is DGGITQSPKYLFRKEGQNVTLSCEQNLNHDAMYWYRQDPGQGLRLIYYSQIVNDFQKGDIAEGYSVSREKKESFPLTVTSAQKNPTAFYLCASSPSSGTVAEQYFGPGTRLTVT.

The V and J genes are TRBV13 and TRBJ2-7; 7 bases agree with TRBD2. Germline V gives CDR1 PRHDT, CDR2 FYEKMQ (reference sequence). The length of the CDR3 is 16 residues. Trimming at V came to 5 bases and at J to 7 bases, leaving 17 bases not matched to a gene. CDR3 coding DNA: TGTGCCAGCAGCAACAGTTTGCGGGAGTTCCCCCGTGAGCAGTACTTC. Translated, it gives CASSNSLREFPREQYF.

About this clone: A read error may produce the germline difference seen at one junction end. The chain has TRBV7-9 and TRBJ2-7, with 7 nucleotides matching TRBD1. Germline loops: CDR1 SEHNR, CDR2 FQNEAQ (reference sequence). The CDR3 sequence is 14 residues long. The CDR3 DNA sequence: TGTTCCAGCAGCTTACAGGGGACCCAGGGGGTGCAGTACTTC. Protein product: CSSSLQGTQGVQYF.

The chain has TRBV19 and TRBJ1-5; 7 nucleotides align to TRBD1. The CDR3 is made up of 15 amino acids. V dropped 0 bases and J dropped 6; count of bases not matched to a gene: 5. The germline gives CDR1 LNHDA, CDR2 SQIVND (reference sequence). CDR3 sequence: CASSIEQGWGQPQHF. The CDR3 DNA reads TGTGCCAGTAGTATAGAACAGGGGTGGGGTCAGCCCCAGCATTTT.

The genes are TRBV2 and TRBJ1-1; 7 bases map to TRBD1. The germline V gene has CDR1 SNHLY and CDR2 FYNNEI. V gave up 8 bases and J gave up 4 bases; unmatched junction bases: 7. The length of the CDR3 is 13 residues. The CDR3 region has the DNA TGTGCCAGCGGGACAGCTCGGGGCACTGAAGCTTTCTTT. Protein: CASGTARGTEAFF.

The chain carries TRBV7-9 and TRBJ1-1; TRBD1 matches at 8 bases. This CDR3 has 14 amino acids. The junction had 6 bases not matched to a gene; V was cut back by 7 bases and J by 2 bases. Germline V CDR1 and CDR2: SEHNR, FQNEAQ (reference sequence). The CDR3 nucleotides are TGTGCCAGCATCAGGACAGGGTCTAACACTGAAGCTTTCTTT. Amino acid sequence: CASIRTGSNTEAFF.

The chain combines TRBV2 with TRBJ1-4; 8 bases are shared with TRBD1. The V gene's germline CDR1 is SNHLY and CDR2 FYNNEI. This CDR3 has 15 residues. V was pared by 6 bases and J by 0 bases, with 3 bases of the junction left unmatched. For the CDR3, the DNA is TGTGCCAGCAGCCAGGGGGCTACAACTAATGAAAAACTGTTTTTT. It specifies CASSQGATTNEKLFF.

The chain joins TRBV2 to TRBJ1-1; D is undetermined. The CDR3 has 13 residues. Looked up from germline, CDR1 is SNHLY and CDR2 is FYNNEI. The V and J ends lost 4 bases and 2 bases respectively, with 8 bases between them. The CDR3 region has the DNA TGTGCCAGCAGTGTTCAGGAAAACACTGAAGCTTTCTTT. Translated: CASSVQENTEAFF.

This sequence joins TRBV5-1 and TRBJ2-7; maybe TRBD2 (5 bases). Trimming removed 3 bases from V and 5 bases from J, with 21 bases in between. Germline V gives CDR1 SGHRS, CDR2 YFSETQ. There are 16 residues in the CDR3. As DNA, the CDR3 is TGCGCCAGCAGCTGGGCCCGGGATGTTACGGTCGACGAGCAGTACTTC. It is translated as CASSWARDVTVDEQYF. The full variable domain, completed using reference TRBV5-1 and TRBJ2-7, is KAGVTQTPRYLIKTRGQQVTLSCSPISGHRSVSWYQQTPGQGLQFLFEYFSETQRNKGNFPGRFSGRQFSNSRSEMNVSTLELGDSALYLCASSWARDVTVDEQYFGPGTRLTVT.

The chain joins TRBV5-1 to TRBJ2-3, with TRBD1 identical over 11 bases. J gave up 3 bases and V 4 bases, and 4 bases lay outside the gene matches. Looked up from germline, CDR1 is SGHRS and CDR2 is YFSETQ. The CDR3 contains 15 residues. CDR3 in DNA: TGCGCCAGCAGCCCGGACAGGGGGCAAACAGATACGCAGTATTTT. Protein sequence: CASSPDRGQTDTQYF.

V is TRBV5-1 and J is TRBJ2-7; D gene uncertain. The CDR3 length is 15 residues. V lost 0 bases to trimming and J lost 2 bases, with 12 bases between them. CDR1 and CDR2 from the germline V gene are SGHRS and YFSETQ. CDR3 sequence (DNA): TGCGCCAGCAGCTTGGAACCCCTAGGAACCTACGAGCAGTACTTC. Protein sequence: CASSLEPLGTYEQYF.